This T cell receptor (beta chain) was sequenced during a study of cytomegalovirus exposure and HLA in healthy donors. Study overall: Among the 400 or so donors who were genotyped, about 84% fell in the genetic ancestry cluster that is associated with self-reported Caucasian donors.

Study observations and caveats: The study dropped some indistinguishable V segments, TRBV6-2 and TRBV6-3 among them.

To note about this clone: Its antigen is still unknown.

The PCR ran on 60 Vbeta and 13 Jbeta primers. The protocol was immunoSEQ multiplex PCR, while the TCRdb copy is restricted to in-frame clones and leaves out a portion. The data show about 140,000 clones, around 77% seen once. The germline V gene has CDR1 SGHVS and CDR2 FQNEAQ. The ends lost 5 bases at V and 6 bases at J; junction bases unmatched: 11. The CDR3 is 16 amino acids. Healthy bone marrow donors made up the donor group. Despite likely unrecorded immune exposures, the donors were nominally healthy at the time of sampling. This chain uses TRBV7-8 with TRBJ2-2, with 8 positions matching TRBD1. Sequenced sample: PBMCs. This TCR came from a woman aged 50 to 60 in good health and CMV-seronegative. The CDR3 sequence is CASSPSIRRGPGELFF. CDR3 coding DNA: TGTGCCAGCAGCCCATCCATCCGCAGGGGGCCCGGGGAGCTGTTTTTT.